Below, 4 T cell receptor beta chains from the same sample are listed, as sequenced in a study of breast tumors, draining lymph nodes, adjacent tissues. Samples came from axillary lymph nodes draining the breast cancer. TCRdb passed the multiplex PCR reads through MiXCR, listing each CDR3 protein once. Of 290,000 or so distinct CDR3 sequences in the sample, under 35% are singletons; the top ten hold about 1.2%. The sample taken for sequencing was axillary lymph node tissue. The receptors stem from a female donor with breast cancer. Some clones in this sample may be carry-over from other donors' samples.

Concerning this clonotype itself: This may be a read error: a much more frequent sequence differs by one nucleotide. The chain links TRBV7-6 to TRBJ1-3; 7 bases line up with TRBD1. Germline CDR1 is SGHVS and CDR2 is FNYEAQ. There are 16 residues in the CDR3. DNA of the CDR3: TGTGCCAGCAGTCCAGGAAGGGGGCGAGGGGGAAACACCGTATATTTT. Translated: CASSPGRGRGGNTVYF.

The table lists this clonotype with many counts. This chain connects TRBV5-1 to TRBJ2-7, with 12 bases lining up with TRBD2. Germline lookup yields CDR1 SGHRS and CDR2 YFSETQ. This CDR3 region has 17 residues. V gave up 0 bases and J gave up 1 base; unmatched junction bases: 5. The CDR3: CASSLAASGRVSYEQYF. The CDR3, as DNA: TGCGCCAGCAGCTTGGCGGCTAGCGGGAGGGTATCCTACGAGCAGTACTTC.

This clonotype was observed at least ten times. V and J are TRBV12-5 and TRBJ1-2, with a possible D match to TRBD1 (5 bases). CDR3 size: 13 residues. Trimming left V 4 bases short and J 4 bases short, with 10 bases between. Germline CDR1 reads LGHNT; CDR2 reads FRNRAP. As DNA, the CDR3 is TGTGCTAGTGGTTCCGGGACCTCCTATGGCTACACCTTC. It is translated as CASGSGTSYGYTF.

This clonotype was counted at least ten times. V is TRBV7-9 and J is TRBJ1-2; D not certain. V lost 5 bases to trimming and J lost 8 bases, with 9 bases between them. The CDR3 runs to 11 residues. Germline CDR1 SEHNR, CDR2 FQNEAQ (reference sequence). CDR3 region: CASSAGVGYTF. Here the CDR3 DNA reads TGTGCCAGCAGCGCCGGAGTGGGCTACACCTTC.